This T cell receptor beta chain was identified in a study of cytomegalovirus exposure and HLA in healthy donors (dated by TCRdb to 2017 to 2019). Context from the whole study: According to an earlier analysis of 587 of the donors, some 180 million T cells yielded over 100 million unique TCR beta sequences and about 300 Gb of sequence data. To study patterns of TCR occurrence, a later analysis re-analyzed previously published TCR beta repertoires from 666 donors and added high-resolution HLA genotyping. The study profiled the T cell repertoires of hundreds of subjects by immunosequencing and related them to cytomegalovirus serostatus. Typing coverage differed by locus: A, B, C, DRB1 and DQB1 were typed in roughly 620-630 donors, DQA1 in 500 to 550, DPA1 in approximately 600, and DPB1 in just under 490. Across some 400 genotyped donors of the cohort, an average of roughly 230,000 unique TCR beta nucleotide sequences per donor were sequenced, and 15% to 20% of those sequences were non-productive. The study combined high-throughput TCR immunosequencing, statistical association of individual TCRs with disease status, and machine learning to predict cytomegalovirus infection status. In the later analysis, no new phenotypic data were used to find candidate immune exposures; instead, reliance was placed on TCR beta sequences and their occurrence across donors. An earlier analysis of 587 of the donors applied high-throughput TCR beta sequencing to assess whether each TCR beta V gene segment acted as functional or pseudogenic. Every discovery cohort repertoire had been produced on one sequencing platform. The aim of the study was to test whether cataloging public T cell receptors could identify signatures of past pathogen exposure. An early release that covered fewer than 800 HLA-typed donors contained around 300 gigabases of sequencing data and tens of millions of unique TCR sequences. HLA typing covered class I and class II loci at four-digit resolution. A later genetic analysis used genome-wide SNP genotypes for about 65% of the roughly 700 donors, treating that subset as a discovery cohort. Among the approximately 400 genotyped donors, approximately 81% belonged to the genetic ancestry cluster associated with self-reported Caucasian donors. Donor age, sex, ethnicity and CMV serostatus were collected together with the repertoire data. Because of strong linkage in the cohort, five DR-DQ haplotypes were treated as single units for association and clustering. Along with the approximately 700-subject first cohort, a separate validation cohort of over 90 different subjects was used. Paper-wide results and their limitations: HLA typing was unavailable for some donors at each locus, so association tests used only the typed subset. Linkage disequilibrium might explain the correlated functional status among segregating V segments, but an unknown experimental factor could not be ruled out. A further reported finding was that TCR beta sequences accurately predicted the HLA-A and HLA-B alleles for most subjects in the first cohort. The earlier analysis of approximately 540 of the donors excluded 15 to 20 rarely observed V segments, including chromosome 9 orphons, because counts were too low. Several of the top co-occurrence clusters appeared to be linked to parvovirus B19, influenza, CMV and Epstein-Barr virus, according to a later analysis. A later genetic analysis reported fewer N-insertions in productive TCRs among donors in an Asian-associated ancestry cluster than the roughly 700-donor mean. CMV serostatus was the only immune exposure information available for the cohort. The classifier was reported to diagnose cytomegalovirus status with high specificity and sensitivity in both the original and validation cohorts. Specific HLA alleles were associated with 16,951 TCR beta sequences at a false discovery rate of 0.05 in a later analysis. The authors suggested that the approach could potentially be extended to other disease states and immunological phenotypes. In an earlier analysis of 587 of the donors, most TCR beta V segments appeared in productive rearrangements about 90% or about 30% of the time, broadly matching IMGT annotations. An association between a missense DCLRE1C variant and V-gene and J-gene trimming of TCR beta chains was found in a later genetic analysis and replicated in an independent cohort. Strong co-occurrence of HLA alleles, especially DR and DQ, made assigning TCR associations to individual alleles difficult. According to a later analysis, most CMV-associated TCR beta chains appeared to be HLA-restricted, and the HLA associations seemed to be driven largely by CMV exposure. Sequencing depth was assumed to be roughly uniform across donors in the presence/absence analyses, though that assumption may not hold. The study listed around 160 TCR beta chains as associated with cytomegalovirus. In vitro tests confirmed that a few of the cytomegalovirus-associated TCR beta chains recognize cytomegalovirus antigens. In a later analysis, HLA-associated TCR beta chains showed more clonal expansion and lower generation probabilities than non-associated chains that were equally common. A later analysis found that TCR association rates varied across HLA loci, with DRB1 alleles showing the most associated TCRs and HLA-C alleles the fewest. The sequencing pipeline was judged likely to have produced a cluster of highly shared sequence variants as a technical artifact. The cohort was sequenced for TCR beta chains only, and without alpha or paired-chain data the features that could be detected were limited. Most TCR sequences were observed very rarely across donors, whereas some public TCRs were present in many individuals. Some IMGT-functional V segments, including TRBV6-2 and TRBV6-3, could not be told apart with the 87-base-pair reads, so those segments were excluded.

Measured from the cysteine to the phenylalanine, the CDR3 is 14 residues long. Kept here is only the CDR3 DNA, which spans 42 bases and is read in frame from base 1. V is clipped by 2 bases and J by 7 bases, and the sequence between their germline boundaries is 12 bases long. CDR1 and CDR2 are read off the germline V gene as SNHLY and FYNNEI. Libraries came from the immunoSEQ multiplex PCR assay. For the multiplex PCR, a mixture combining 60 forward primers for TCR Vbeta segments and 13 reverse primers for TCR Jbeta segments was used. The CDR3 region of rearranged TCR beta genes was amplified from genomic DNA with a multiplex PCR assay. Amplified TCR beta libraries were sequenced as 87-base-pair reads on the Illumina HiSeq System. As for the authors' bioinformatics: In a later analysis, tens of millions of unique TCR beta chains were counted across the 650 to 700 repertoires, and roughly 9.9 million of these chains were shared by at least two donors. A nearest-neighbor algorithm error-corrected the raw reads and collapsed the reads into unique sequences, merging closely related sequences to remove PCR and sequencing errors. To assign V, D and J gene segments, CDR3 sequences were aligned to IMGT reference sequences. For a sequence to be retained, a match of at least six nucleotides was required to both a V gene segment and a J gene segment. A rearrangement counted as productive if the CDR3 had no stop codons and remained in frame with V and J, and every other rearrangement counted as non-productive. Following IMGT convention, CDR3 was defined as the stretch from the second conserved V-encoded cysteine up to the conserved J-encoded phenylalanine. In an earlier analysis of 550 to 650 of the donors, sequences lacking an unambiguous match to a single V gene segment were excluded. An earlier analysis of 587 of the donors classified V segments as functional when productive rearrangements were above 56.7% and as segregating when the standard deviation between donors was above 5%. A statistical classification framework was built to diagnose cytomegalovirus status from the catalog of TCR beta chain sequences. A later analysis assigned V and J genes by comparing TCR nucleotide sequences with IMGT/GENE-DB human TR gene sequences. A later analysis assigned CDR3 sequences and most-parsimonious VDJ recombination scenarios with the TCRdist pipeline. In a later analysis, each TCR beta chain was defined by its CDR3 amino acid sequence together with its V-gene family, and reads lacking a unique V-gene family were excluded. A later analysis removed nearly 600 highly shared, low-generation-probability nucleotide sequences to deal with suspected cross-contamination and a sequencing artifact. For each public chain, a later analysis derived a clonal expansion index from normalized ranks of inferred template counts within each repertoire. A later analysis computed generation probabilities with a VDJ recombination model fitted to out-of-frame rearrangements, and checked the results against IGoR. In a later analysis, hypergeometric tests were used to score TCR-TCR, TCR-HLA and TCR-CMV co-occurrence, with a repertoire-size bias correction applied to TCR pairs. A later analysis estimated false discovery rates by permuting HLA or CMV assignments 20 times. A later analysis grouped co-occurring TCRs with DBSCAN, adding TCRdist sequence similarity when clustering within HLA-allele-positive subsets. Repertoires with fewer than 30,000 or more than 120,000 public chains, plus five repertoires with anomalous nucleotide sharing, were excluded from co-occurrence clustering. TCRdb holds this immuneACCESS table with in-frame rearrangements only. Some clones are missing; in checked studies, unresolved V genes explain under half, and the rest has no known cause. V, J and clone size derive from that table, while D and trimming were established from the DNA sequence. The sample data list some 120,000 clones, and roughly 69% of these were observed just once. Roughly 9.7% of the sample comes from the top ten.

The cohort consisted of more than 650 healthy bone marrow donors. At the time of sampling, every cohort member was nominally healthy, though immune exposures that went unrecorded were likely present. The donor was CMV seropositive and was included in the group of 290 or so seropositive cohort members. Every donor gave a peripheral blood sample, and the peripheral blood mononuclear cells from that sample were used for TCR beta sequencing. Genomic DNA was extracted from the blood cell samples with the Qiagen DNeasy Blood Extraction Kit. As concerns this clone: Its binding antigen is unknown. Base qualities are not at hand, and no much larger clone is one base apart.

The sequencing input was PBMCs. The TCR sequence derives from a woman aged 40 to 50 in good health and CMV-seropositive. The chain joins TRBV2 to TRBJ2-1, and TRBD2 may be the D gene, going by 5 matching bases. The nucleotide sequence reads TGTGCCAGCAGTGAATCACTAGTTTGGAATGAGCAGTTCTTC. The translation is CASSESLVWNEQFF.